This T cell receptor (beta chain) was recorded in a study of cytomegalovirus exposure and HLA in healthy donors. Per the germline V gene, CDR1 is ENHRY and CDR2 is SYGVKD. V lost 2 bases to trimming and J lost 8 bases, with 18 bases between them. The CDR3 sequence is 16 residues long. Amplification used 60 Vbeta primers and 13 Jbeta primers. Libraries were prepared by immunoSEQ multiplex PCR; TCRdb keeps only in-frame clonotypes and omits some of them. Here the sample table reports approximately 120,000 clones. Sequencing was carried out using PBMCs. This TCR came from a man aged 35-49 years in good health and CMV-seronegative. The rearrangement links TRBV10-3 to TRBJ1-4, with D possibly TRBD1 on 5 matching bases. The DNA for the CDR3 is TGTGCCATCAGTGAGACCCGCGGGGCAGGGAACGAAAAACTGTTTTTT. Translating gives CAISETRGAGNEKLFF.